This TCR beta chain was identified in a study of T cell repertoires and Cas9 in healthy adults (dated by TCRdb to between 2017 and 2018). About the investigation overall: SpCas9-reactive T cells were characterized for multi-effector potency, cytotoxicity and lineage determination within the CD4 and CD8 compartments. Preexisting T cell immunity against the Streptococcus pyogenes Cas9 nuclease (SpCas9) used in CRISPR gene editing was examined in the study.

Details on this clone: The antigen this receptor binds is unknown. No base-level quality is on record; no much larger clone is a single base apart.

Libraries came from the immunoSEQ multiplex PCR assay. Imported from immuneACCESS, the table was reduced by TCRdb to in-frame sequences with V and J called. These copies leave out some clones; in studies compared against another copy, an unresolved V gene accounts for under half, and the cause of the remainder is not known. A total of 20,000 to 25,000 clones appear in this sample, around 90% of them only once. The top ten clones comprise around 0.71% of the sample. Looking up the germline V gene (reference sequence) yields CDR1 GTSNPN and CDR2 SVGIG. V sheds 0 bases and J sheds 1 base, leaving 16 bases between their ends. Taken from cysteine to phenylalanine, the CDR3 has 17 residues. The entry retains the CDR3 DNA only, 51 bases that are in frame from base 1. Findings and caveats that apply to the study as a whole: In vitro, SpCas9-reactive regulatory T cells were reported to reduce the proliferation and function of SpCas9-reactive effector T cells.

Donors were healthy humans. The chain links TRBV30 with TRBJ1-3, and TRBD1 may be the D gene, going by 6 matching bases. Source material: CD4+ effector T cells (CD127+, CD25-, CD137-, CD154-) from PBMCs; culture status not recorded. The TCR was taken from a human donor in good health. The nucleotide sequence is TGTGCCTGGAGTGTGGGGGCGGGAGAGAGGTCTGGAAACACCATATATTTT. This codes for CAWSVGAGERSGNTIYF.